This T cell receptor beta chain comes out of a study of beta chain features in type 1 diabetes (dated by TCRdb to between 2017 and 2018). For context, the study as a whole: Mean age, gender distribution, total cell number and subset yield were not different between patients and healthy donors. A total of 100 million to 110 million sorted cells were examined across all samples, and a strong correlation was observed between cell number per subset and RNA yield. Naive and central memory subsets were obtained from all 30 or so donors, but regulatory and stem cell-like memory subsets were isolated from only 8 patients and roughly eight healthy donors. In the study, TCRB repertoires of sorted circulating CD4+ T cell subsets from recently diagnosed type 1 diabetes patients were compared with those of matched healthy donors.

Trimming leaves V shorter by 4 bases and J shorter by 4 bases, with the junction holding 10 bases beyond the gene matches. CDR1 and CDR2 were assigned from the germline V gene (reference sequence) as PRHDT and FYEKMQ. Spanning cysteine to phenylalanine, the CDR3 consists of 16 amino acids. The retained sequence is limited to the CDR3, 48 bases, with the frame set at the first base. All of the isolated RNA was reverse transcribed with the High Capacity cDNA Reverse Transcription Kit, so expressed TCRB transcripts were sequenced. Naive, central memory and regulatory T cell samples underwent deep immunoSEQ sequencing, averaging roughly 3.3 million total reads per sample. Sorted cells were lysed in RLT buffer, and RNA was extracted using DNase-treated RNeasy Micro or Mini kits according to cell number. To prevent cross-contamination, each cell subset was processed individually, whereas patient and healthy donor samples were processed jointly. TCRB sequences were amplified from cDNA with the immunoSEQ multiplex PCR, producing 87-bp fragments spanning the CDR3 region. The amplicons were sequenced using the Illumina HiSeq platform. In the original analysis: PCR bias was corrected computationally using synthetic template baselines, and reads within Hamming distance 2 were collapsed, with unmergeable singletons discarded. By aligning reads against IMGT, V, D and J genes, CDR3 length, and insertions or deletions at six rearrangement sites were assigned. Within each subset, clonotype counts were normalized to sorted cell number, after which true diversity and Gini coefficients were computed with the tcR R package. Repertoire sharing was quantified using the overlap coefficient calculated on TCRB nucleotide sequences. The clones in this table, taken by TCRdb from immuneACCESS, are in-frame only. Not every clone is retained; where verified, under half of the shortfall comes from an unresolved V gene, and the cause of the rest is unknown. V and J calls and clone size are those listed in that table; D and trimming were worked out from the DNA. In all, the sample holds 150,000 to 180,000 clones, and approximately 10% of those were seen once. Under 0.55% of the sample lies in the top ten.

Each donor gave one peripheral blood draw, averaging approximately 120 mL, which was collected into heparinised tubes. Using a panel that included CD45RO, CCR7, CD25, CD127, CD95 and CD27, naive, central memory, regulatory and stem cell-like memory CD4+ T cells were sorted on a BD FACSAria II. All sorted populations exceeded 95% purity. PBMCs were isolated immediately by Lymphoprep density gradient centrifugation and stained directly without culture. So that batch effects would be minimized, each experiment stained and sorted samples in pairs, pairing one healthy donor with one patient. This clone was observed a few times. It has no known antigen specificity. No base-level quality is on record; no much larger clone is a single base apart. The investigation overall reported the following: Because cDNA rather than genomic DNA was sequenced, highly expressing activated cells could have been over-represented, although no difference in activation and CD3 levels was found between groups. A moderate but significant shortening of TCRB CDR3 length was observed in type 1 diabetes patients in all four CD4+ subsets. Naive, central memory and regulatory TCRB repertoires appeared more similar among patients than among healthy donors. Shorter templates might have been favored by PCR, but patient and control samples were amplified and corrected together, so both groups would have been affected equally by any skew. At VDJ recombination sites, patients with type 1 diabetes made fewer insertions and deleted more nucleotides, a pattern implying thymic rearrangement abnormalities. Because small numbers of individuals were included in the HLA sub-analyses, any influence of HLA type on TCRB rearrangement was left unresolved.

Source material: central memory CD4+ T cells from blood. The clonotype was recovered from a man aged 30 to 45 with type 1 diabetes. The receptor chain draws on TRBV13 and TRBJ2-1, and TRBD1 aligns with 7 junction nucleotides. The DNA sequence is as follows: TGTGCCAGCAGCTCCTTCCGACAGGGCGTTTACAATGAGCAGTTCTTC. This encodes CASSSFRQGVYNEQFF.